These T cell receptor beta chains were read from a single sample in a study of OX40 agonist ivuxolimab in advanced cancers. The data were produced by immunoSEQ multiplex PCR, yet TCRdb's version contains in-frame clones alone and is incomplete. The sample has tens of thousands of clones, 89% seen once. The sample in question was CD4+ or CD8+ T cells sorted from blood, obtained in a trial of the OX40 agonist ivuxolimab. The receptors shown here come from an adult with an advanced solid tumor such as melanoma, head and neck, liver or kidney cancer. CDR3s include the opening cysteine and the closing phenylalanine or tryptophan. Each record gives: V gene, D gene, J gene, CDR3 protein. A D gene is named only where the DNA matches it firmly.

TRBV11-3,TRBD2,TRBJ2-1,CASSHSGTSDNEQFF
TRBV4-1,TRBD1,TRBJ1-6,CASSQTGTANSPLHF
TRBV30,.,TRBJ1-5,CAWSGRQGNQPQHF
TRBV25-1,TRBD1,TRBJ2-1,CASSDYRGQFF
TRBV6-4,.,TRBJ1-1,CASSQEETTEAFF
TRBV6-6,.,TRBJ1-6,CASSAPSGGDNSPLHF
TRBV5-8,.,TRBJ1-1,CASSLGPGTVPTEAFF
TRBV28,TRBD1,TRBJ1-1,CASSLEGGLPEAFF
TRBV21-1,.,TRBJ2-5,CASSRAIAGGEETQYF
TRBV2,TRBD1,TRBJ1-2,CASVTTGGALYYGYTF
TRBV7-2,.,TRBJ2-7,CASSLGVRLHEQYF
TRBV2,TRBD2,TRBJ2-2,CASSDAWRGAGNTGELFF
TRBV18,TRBD1,TRBJ1-1,CASSLGQLNTEAFF
TRBV10-3,.,TRBJ1-2,CALGGRNYGYTF
TRBV12-5,.,TRBJ2-7,CASGMGGDYEQYF
TRBV28,TRBD1,TRBJ1-1,CASTSRGRGVTEAFF
TRBV5-1,TRBD1,TRBJ1-1,CASSFAVGQGKRAEAFF
TRBV11-3,.,TRBJ2-5,CASSLGSGGEFRETQYF
TRBV29-1,TRBD1,TRBJ1-2,CSAGTGGGGGYTF
TRBV7-3,.,TRBJ2-3,CASSLQPGSVTDTQYF
TRBV12-5,.,TRBJ1-2,CASGLVRGDKGYGYTF
TRBV6-5,.,TRBJ2-1,CASRTAIGNEQFF
TRBV4-3,.,TRBJ2-2,CASSQEVRNTGELFF
TRBV4-1,.,TRBJ2-1,CASSQDFARVDNEQFF
TRBV11-3,TRBD1,TRBJ2-5,CASSPRAGGETQYF
TRBV6-1,TRBD1,TRBJ2-5,CAGVDRGAETQYF
TRBV19,.,TRBJ1-2,CASKAWEAGQTNYGYTF
TRBV28,TRBD1,TRBJ2-2,CASSLGQGGTGELFF
TRBV7-9,TRBD2,TRBJ2-3,CASSFVAGGLTDTQYF
TRBV27,TRBD2,TRBJ2-7,CASSRTSGSYEQYF
TRBV18,TRBD1,TRBJ1-1,CASSPSRTGGTEAFF
TRBV5-5,.,TRBJ2-5,CASSLSQETQYF
TRBV11-2,.,TRBJ2-7,CASSSLSGDSTYEQYF
TRBV29-1,.,TRBJ2-3,CSARTSWGTDTQYF
TRBV7-9,.,TRBJ2-3,CASSYWRGDTQYF
TRBV5-1,TRBD1,TRBJ2-3,CASGTDRAYDSTDTQYF
TRBV18,.,TRBJ2-3,CASSPDGGTTDTQYF
TRBV7-9,.,TRBJ2-7,CASSLNGGGQYF
TRBV4-1,TRBD2,TRBJ2-1,CASSQQPTLLAGVSEQFF
TRBV19,.,TRBJ1-1,CASSTGGSQAFF
TRBV4-1,TRBD2,TRBJ2-5,CASSLAGSRETQYF
TRBV5-1,TRBD2,TRBJ2-1,CASSLGTSGRVGSYNEQFF
TRBV4-1,.,TRBJ1-1,CASSVVRVKQGTEAFF
TRBV20-1,.,TRBJ2-3,CSPARDTQYF
TRBV14,TRBD2,TRBJ2-5,CASSQGVTSGQETQYF
TRBV27,.,TRBJ2-3,CASRKDRLDTQYF
TRBV27,.,TRBJ1-2,CASSPQAGGAGYTF
TRBV18,TRBD1,TRBJ2-2,CASSQETGGITGELFF
TRBV7-3,TRBD1,TRBJ1-2,CASSLSQGAFGYTF